Sequencing of this T cell receptor (beta chain) was carried out in a study of PD-1 blockade in classical Hodgkin lymphoma. Time point reported: cycle 4 day 1 (C4D1), after more than five weeks of nivolumab. Each of the patients experienced relapse following autologous stem cell transplantation, and their brentuximab vedotin exposure differed. TCRdb keeps only in-frame clones here, not all; method: immunoSEQ multiplex PCR. The sample yields about 20,000 clones, 70% to 80% seen once. The sample consisted of peripheral blood mononuclear cells (PBMCs), taken before the fourth cycle of nivolumab. This sequence originates from a human donor with classical Hodgkin lymphoma.

The CDR3: CASSGTATLAKNIQYF. The CDR3 DNA reads TGTGCCAGCAGCGGAACAGCGACGCTAGCCAAAAACATTCAGTACTTC. V is TRBV7-8 and J is TRBJ2-4; unclear D gene. V was trimmed by 5 bases and J by 0 bases, leaving 14 bases between them. In germline, CDR1 is SGHVS, CDR2 FQNEAQ. The CDR3 totals 16 residues.